This TCR beta chain emerged from a study of PD-1 blockade in classical Hodgkin lymphoma. Study-wide results and caveats: Newly diagnosed patients and complete responders had comparable diversity at baseline. Reported findings placed baseline TCR diversity lower in newly diagnosed patients (compared with healthy donors).

Concerning this clone itself: Its specificity is not known.

All trial patients relapsed after autologous stem cell transplantation. V lost 10 bases and J lost 10, with 17 bases in between. Germline V CDR1 and CDR2: SNHLY, FYNNEI. CDR3 length equals 13 residues. Libraries were prepared by immunoSEQ multiplex PCR; TCRdb keeps only in-frame clonotypes and omits some of them. The data hold 60,000 to 65,000 clones, with about 91% observed a single time. The chain is built from TRBV2 and TRBJ1-6; a possible D gene is TRBD1 (6 bases). This sequence was found in a human donor with classical Hodgkin lymphoma. Material: peripheral blood mononuclear cells (PBMCs), obtained at baseline. The CDR3 loop is CAKQGSRGSPLHF. The CDR3 nucleotides are TGTGCCAAACAGGGATCCCGGGGGTCACCCCTCCACTTT. The whole variable domain, filled in from reference TRBV2 and TRBJ1-6, reads EPEVTQTPSHQVTQMGQEVILRCVPISNHLYFYWYRQILGQKVEFLVSFYNNEISEKSEIFDDQFSVERPDGSNFTLKIRSTKLEDSAMYFCAKQGSRGSPLHFGNGTRLTVT.